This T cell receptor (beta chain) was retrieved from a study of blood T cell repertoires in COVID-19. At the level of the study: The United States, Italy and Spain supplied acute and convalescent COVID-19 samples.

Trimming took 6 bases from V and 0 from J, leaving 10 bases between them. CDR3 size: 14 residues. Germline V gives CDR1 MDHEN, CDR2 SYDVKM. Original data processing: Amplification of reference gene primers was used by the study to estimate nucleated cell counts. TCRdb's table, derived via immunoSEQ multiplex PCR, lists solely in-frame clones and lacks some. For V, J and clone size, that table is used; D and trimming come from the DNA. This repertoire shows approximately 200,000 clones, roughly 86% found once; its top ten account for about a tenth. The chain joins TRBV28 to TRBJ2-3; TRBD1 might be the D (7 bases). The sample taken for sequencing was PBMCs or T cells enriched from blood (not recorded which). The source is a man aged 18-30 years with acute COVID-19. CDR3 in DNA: TGTGCCAGCAGACAGGGGACTAGCACAGATACGCAGTATTTT. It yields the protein CASRQGTSTDTQYF. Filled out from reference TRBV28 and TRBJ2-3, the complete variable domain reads DVKVTQSSRYLVKRTGEKVFLECVQDMDHENMFWYRQDPGLGLRLIYFSYDVKMKEKGDIPEGYSVSREKKERFSLILESASTNQTSMYLCASRQGTSTDTQYFGPGTRLTVL.